The 10 T cell receptor beta chains in this list originate from one sample, sequenced in a study of CD4+ T cells in melanoma (dated by TCRdb to between 2020 and 2023). Libraries came from the immunoSEQ multiplex PCR assay. TCRdb's version of the immuneACCESS table is confined to in-frame rearrangements and falls short of the full clone set. An unresolved V gene accounts for under half of the shortfall where checked; the remainder is of unknown origin. Within this sample are 50,000 or so clones, with 89% of them counted one time only. The top ten hold roughly 12% of the sample. The sequenced material came from peripheral blood. The receptors stem from a human donor with melanoma.

J is TRBJ1-5 and V is TRBV2, with TRBD1 identical over 7 bases. J lost 2 bases, V lost 3 bases, and 4 bases had no gene match. This CDR3 has 15 amino acids. Germline CDR1 SNHLY, CDR2 FYNNEI. The CDR3 sequence is CASSDYRGGNQPQHF. CDR3 DNA: TGTGCCAGCAGTGATTACAGGGGAGGCAATCAGCCCCAGCATTTT.

J is TRBJ2-1 and V is TRBV4-1; TRBD2 might be the D (5 bases). Trimming stripped 0 bases from V and 9 bases from J, with 9 bases between. The CDR3 has 13 residues. Germline V gene lookup returns CDR1 MGHRA and CDR2 YSYEKL. CDR3 residues: CASSQDSAREQFF. CDR3 coding DNA: TGCGCCAGCAGCCAAGATAGCGCGCGTGAGCAGTTCTTC.

J is TRBJ1-2 and V is TRBV28, with 7 bases that match TRBD1. The CDR3 has 14 residues. V gave up 6 bases and J gave up 4 bases; unmatched junction bases: 8. Germline-derived CDR1 and CDR2 are MDHEN and SYDVKM. The CDR3 spells CASSLTGSAYGYTF. CDR3 DNA: TGTGCCAGCAGCTTGACAGGGTCTGCCTATGGCTACACCTTC.

The chain uses TRBV19 and TRBJ1-3; weak D call: TRBD1 (5 bases). Germline CDR1 reads LNHDA; CDR2 reads SQIVND (reference sequence). V lost 7 bases, J lost 2 bases, and 18 bases lay in between. The CDR3 consists of 16 residues. CDR3 residues: CASTRSQGRAGNTIYF. CDR3 in DNA: TGTGCCAGTACCCGGTCCCAGGGTCGCGCTGGAAACACCATATATTTT.

This clone came up once. CDR3 coding DNA: TGTGCCAGCAGCTTAGCGAACTCATTCTCCTACAATGAGCAGTTCTTC. Translated: CASSLANSFSYNEQFF. The V gene is TRBV11-2, the J gene TRBJ2-1; no reliable D call. V lost 1 base to trimming and J lost 0 bases, with 10 bases between them. The CDR3 has 16 amino acids. Germline V gene sequence: CDR1 SGHAT, CDR2 FQNNGV.

The J gene is TRBJ1-1, the V gene TRBV30, with 9 bases lining up with TRBD1. CDR1 GTSNPN and CDR2 SVGIG come from the germline V gene (reference sequence). V was pared by 3 bases and J by 11 bases, with 22 bases of the junction left unmatched. The CDR3 is 17 amino acids. The CDR3 region has the DNA TGTGCCTGGAGGCTCACGGATTCAAAAGACAGGGGGTTCGGGGCTTTCTTT. Translation: CAWRLTDSKDRGFGAFF.

The chain links TRBV5-4 to TRBJ1-3; tentative D call: TRBD1 (6 bases). Germline lookup yields CDR1 SGHNT and CDR2 YYREEE (reference sequence). This CDR3 is 15 amino acids long. The V gene lost 1 base and the J gene lost 4 bases, with 12 bases spanning the gap. The CDR3 sequence: CASSLIGGQGNTIYF. CDR3 bases: TGTGCCAGCAGCTTGATCGGGGGGCAGGGAAACACCATATATTTT. Using reference TRBV5-4 and TRBJ1-3 for the parts outside the CDR3, the full variable domain is ETGVTQSPTHLIKTRGQQVTLRCSSQSGHNTVSWYQQALGQGPQFIFQYYREEENGRGNFPPRFSGLQFPNYSSELNVNALELDDSALYLCASSLIGGQGNTIYFGEGSWLTVV.

The chain joins TRBV5-5 to TRBJ1-1, with D possibly matching TRBD1 (5 bases). This CDR3 has 15 residues. Germline CDR1 SGHKS, CDR2 YYEKEE (reference sequence). V was clipped by 2 bases and J by 9 bases, with 20 bases between them. The CDR3 DNA is TGTGCCAGCAGCTTTGAGGGGAAGGCGAGCGAAAAAGCTTTCTTT. Its protein is CASSFEGKASEKAFF.

The chain has TRBV7-3 and TRBJ1-1; D is ambiguous. CDR3 length: 15 residues. Trimming removed 2 bases from V and 5 bases from J, with 15 bases in between. Germline V lookup: CDR1 SGHTA, CDR2 FQGTGA. CDR3 loop: CASSLEWPLGTEAFF. CDR3 bases: TGTGCCAGCAGCTTAGAGTGGCCCCTGGGGACTGAAGCTTTCTTT. Complete variable domain (other parts from reference TRBV7-3 and TRBJ1-1): GAGVSQTPSNKVTEKGKYVELRCDPISGHTALYWYRQSLGQGPEFLIYFQGTGAADDSGLPNDRFFAVRPEGSVSTLKIQRTERGDSAVYLCASSLEWPLGTEAFFGQGTRLTVV.

The chain uses TRBV6-1 and TRBJ1-5; 8 nucleotides align to TRBD1. The trim removed 7 bases at V and 1 base at J, leaving 6 bases unmatched. Germline-derived CDR1 and CDR2 are MNHNS and SASEGT. The CDR3 runs to 15 residues. The CDR3, as DNA: TGTGCCAGCAATCCGACAGGGGAGAGCAATCAGCCCCAGCATTTT. Its translation: CASNPTGESNQPQHF.